The text below deals with one T cell receptor (beta chain). Its antigen is currently unknown. The CDR3 extends over 16 amino acids. The J segment lost 6 bases and the V segment lost 5 bases, leaving 14 bases of the junction unmatched. Looked up from germline, CDR1 is MDHEN and CDR2 is SYDVKM. The data stem from a study of response to subunit inactivated influenza vaccine. Study results and caveats: Each seasonal influenza vaccination recruits few new T cells, the authors suggested.

MiXCR, applied by TCRdb to the RT-PCR reads, yields one record per CDR3 protein. The sample comprises about 520,000 distinct CDR3 sequences, 25% of which are singletons, and under 2.5% rests with the top ten. The receptor was isolated from a man between 45 and 60 years old who received an inactivated influenza vaccine. The chain uses TRBV28 and TRBJ2-7; 9 bases are shared with TRBD2. The sample was CD4+ T cells sorted from PBMCs, taken 4 to 6 days after vaccination. The chain's CDR3 is CASSILAGTKRGEQYF. CDR3 nucleotide sequence: TGTGCCAGCAGTATCCTAGCGGGAACGAAGCGGGGCGAGCAGTACTTC.